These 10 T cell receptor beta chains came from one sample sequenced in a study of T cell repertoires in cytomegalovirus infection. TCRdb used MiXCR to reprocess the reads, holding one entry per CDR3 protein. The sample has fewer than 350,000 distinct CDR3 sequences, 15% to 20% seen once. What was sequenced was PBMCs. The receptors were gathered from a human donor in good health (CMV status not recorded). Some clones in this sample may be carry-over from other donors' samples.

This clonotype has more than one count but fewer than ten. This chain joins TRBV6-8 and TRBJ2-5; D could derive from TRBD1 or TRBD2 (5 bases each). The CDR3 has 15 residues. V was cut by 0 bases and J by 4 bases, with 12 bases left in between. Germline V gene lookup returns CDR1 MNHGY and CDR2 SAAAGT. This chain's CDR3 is CASSYSITGGETQYF. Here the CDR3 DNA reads TGTGCCAGCAGTTACTCGATCACAGGAGGAGAGACCCAGTACTTC.

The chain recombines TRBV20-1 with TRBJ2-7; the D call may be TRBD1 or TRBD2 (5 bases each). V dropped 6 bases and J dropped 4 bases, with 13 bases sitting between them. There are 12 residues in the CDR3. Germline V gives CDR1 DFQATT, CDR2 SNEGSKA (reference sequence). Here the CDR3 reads CSAGTDSYEQYF. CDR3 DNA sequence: TGCAGTGCAGGGACCGACAGTTACGAGCAGTACTTC.

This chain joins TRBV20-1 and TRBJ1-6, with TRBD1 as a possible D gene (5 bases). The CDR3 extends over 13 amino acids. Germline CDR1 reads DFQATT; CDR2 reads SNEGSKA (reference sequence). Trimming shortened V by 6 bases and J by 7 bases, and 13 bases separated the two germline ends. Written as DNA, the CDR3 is TGCAGTGCGCCCAGGGATTTGAATTCACCCCTCCACTTT. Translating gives CSAPRDLNSPLHF.

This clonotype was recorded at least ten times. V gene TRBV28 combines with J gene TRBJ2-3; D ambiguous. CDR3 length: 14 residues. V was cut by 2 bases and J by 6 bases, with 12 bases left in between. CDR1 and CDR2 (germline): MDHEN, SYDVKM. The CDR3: CASSLDASTDTQYF. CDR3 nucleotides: TGTGCCAGCAGTTTAGATGCTTCCACGGATACGCAGTATTTT. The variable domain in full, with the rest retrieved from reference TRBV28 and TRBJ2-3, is DVKVTQSSRYLVKRTGEKVFLECVQDMDHENMFWYRQDPGLGLRLIYFSYDVKMKEKGDIPEGYSVSREKKERFSLILESASTNQTSMYLCASSLDASTDTQYFGPGTRLTVL.

The CDR3 protein is CASSIQSEGTEAFF. The CDR3, as DNA: TGTGCCAGTAGTATACAGTCGGAGGGGACTGAAGCTTTCTTT. This chain joins TRBV19 and TRBJ1-1; TRBD1 is a possible D gene (5 bases). The CDR3 spans 14 residues. CDR1 is LNHDA, CDR2 SQIVND, per germline (reference sequence). Between the trimmed V and J ends, which lost 2 bases and 5 bases, there was a span of 12 bases.

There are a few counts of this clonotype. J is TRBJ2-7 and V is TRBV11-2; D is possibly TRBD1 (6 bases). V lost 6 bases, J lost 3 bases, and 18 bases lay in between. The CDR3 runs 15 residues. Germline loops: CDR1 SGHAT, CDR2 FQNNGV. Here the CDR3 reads CASSQQGDSFYEQYF. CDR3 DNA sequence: TGTGCCAGCAGTCAACAGGGCGACAGTTTCTACGAGCAGTACTTC. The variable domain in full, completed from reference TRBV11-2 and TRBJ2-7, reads EAGVAQSPRYKIIEKRQSVAFWCNPISGHATLYWYQQILGQGPKLLIQFQNNGVVDDSQLPKDRFSAERLKGVDSTLKIQPAKLEDSAVYLCASSQQGDSFYEQYFGPGTRLTVT.

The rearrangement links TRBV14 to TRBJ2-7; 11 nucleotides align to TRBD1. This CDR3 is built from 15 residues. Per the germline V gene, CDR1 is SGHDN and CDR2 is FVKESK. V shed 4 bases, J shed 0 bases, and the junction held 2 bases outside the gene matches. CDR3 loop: CASSRTGGSSYEQYF. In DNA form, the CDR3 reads TGTGCCAGCAGCCGGACAGGGGGCAGCTCCTACGAGCAGTACTTC. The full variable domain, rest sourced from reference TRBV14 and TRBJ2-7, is EAGVTQFPSHSVIEKGQTVTLRCDPISGHDNLYWYRRVMGKEIKFLLHFVKESKQDESGMPNNRFLAERTGGTYSTLKVQPAELEDSGVYFCASSRTGGSSYEQYFGPGTRLTVT.

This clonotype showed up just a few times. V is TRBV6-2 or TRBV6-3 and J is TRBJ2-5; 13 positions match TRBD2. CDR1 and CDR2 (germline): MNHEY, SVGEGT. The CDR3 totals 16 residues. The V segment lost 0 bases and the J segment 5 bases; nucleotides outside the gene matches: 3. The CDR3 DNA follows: TGTGCCAGCAGTTACTCGACTAGCGGGGGGTCGGAGACCCAGTACTTC. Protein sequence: CASSYSTSGGSETQYF.

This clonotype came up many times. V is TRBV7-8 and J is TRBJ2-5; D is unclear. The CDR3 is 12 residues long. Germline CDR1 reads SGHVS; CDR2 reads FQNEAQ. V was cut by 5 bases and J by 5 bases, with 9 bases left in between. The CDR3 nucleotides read TGTGCCAGCAGCGTCGGATGGGAGACCCAGTACTTC. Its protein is CASSVGWETQYF. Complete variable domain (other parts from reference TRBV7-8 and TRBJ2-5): GAGVSQSPRYKVAKRGQDVALRCDPISGHVSLFWYQQALGQGPEFLTYFQNEAQLDKSGLPSDRFFAERPEGSVSTLKIQRTQQEDSAVYLCASSVGWETQYFGPGTRLLVL.

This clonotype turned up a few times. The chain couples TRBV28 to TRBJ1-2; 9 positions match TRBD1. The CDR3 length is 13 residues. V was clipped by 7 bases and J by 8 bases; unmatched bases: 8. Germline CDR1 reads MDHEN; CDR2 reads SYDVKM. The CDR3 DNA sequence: TGTGCCAGCACCCAGACAGGGGGTCAGGGCTACACCTTC. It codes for CASTQTGGQGYTF.